This T cell receptor beta chain derives from a study of shared clonotypes between healthy human individuals. Study-wide background: Per donor, three plates held CD4 naive cells, three held CD4 memory, two held CD8 naive and one held CD8 memory.

The table lists this clone with a few counts. Its specificity is unknown. Study donors comprised healthy, HIV-negative adults devoid of recent acute infection or vaccination. V was trimmed by 2 bases and J by 6 bases, leaving 8 bases between them. The CDR3 contains 13 residues. Germline assignment: CDR1 KGHSH and CDR2 LQKENI. TCRdb's table, derived via immunoSEQ multiplex PCR, lists solely in-frame clones and lacks some. Seen here are hundreds of thousands of clones, approximately 73% observed once, and the top ten hold around 1.8%. Overall study findings and caveats: Compared with memory subsets, naive subsets generally had larger estimated richness. Generation probabilities were higher for clonotypes shared across all four sorted-subset donors than for unshared ones.

This TCR derives from a woman between 25 and 40 years old in good health. The sample comprised memory CD4+ T cells sorted from blood. As to subset: CD45RA-negative fraction. The chain combines TRBV18 with TRBJ1-5; D not certain. Written as DNA, the CDR3 is TGTGCCAGCTCACCAACCGTCAGTCAGCCCCAGCATTTT. Translation: CASSPTVSQPQHF. Complete variable domain (other parts from reference TRBV18 and TRBJ1-5): NAGVMQNPRHLVRRRGQEARLRCSPMKGHSHVYWYRQLPEEGLKFMVYLQKENIIDESGMPKERFSAEFPKEGPSILRIQQVVRGDSAAYFCASSPTVSQPQHFGDGTRLSIL.